This entry features one TCR beta chain sequence. The record originates from a study of control samples from healthy donors and cancer patients. The method was immunoSEQ multiplex PCR; TCRdb's version includes in-frame clones alone and lacks a portion of them. Of around 180,000 clones listed, almost 90% are singletons. Sequences were obtained from blood. This receptor was identified in a woman under 40 in good health.

The CDR3 DNA follows: TGCGCCAGCAGTCAATCGGCAGGGATTGAGCAGTTCTTC. Residues: CASSQSAGIEQFF. This sequence joins TRBV23-1 and TRBJ2-1, with D possibly matching TRBD1 (5 bases). TRBV23-1 is an ORF, and what it does is uncertain. This CDR3 is 13 amino acids long. The V and J ends lost 0 bases and 9 bases respectively, with 9 bases between them.